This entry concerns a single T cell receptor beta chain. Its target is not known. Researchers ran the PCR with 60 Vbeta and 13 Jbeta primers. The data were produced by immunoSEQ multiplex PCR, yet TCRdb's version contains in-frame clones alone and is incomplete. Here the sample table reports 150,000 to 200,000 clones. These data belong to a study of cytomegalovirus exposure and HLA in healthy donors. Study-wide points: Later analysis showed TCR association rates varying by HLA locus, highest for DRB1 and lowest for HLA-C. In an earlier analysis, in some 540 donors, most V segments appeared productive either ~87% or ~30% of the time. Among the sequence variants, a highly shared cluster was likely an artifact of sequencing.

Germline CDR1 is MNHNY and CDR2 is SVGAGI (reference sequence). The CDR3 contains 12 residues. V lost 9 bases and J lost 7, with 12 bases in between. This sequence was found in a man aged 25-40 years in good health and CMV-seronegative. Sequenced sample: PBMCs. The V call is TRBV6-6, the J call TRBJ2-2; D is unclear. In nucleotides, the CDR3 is TGTGCCAGTGGCGGCGAGGACGGGGAGCTGTTTTTT. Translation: CASGGEDGELFF.